The source of this T cell receptor (beta chain) is a study of shared clonotypes between healthy human individuals. CD45RO+ cells were combined with CCR7-negative CD45RA+ TemRA cells to form CD8 memory. This CDR3 comprises 14 residues. In germline, CDR1 is MGHDK, CDR2 SYGVNS. V lost 9 bases and J 0 bases, leaving 15 bases between the germline ends. Measured with immunoSEQ multiplex PCR; TCRdb has only the in-frame clones, and not every one. The sample carries over 95,000 clones, approximately 70% recorded once. Source material: memory CD8+ T cells sorted from blood. As to subset: CD45RO+ cells pooled with CCR7-negative TemRA cells. The receptor comes from a woman in her thirties in good health. The chain employs TRBV25-1 and TRBJ2-7; D gene ambiguous. CDR3 amino acids: CASLTPGPSYEQYF. CDR3 bases: TGTGCCAGTCTTACTCCGGGTCCCTCCTACGAGCAGTACTTC.